This T cell receptor beta chain came from a study of T-cell memory formation after mild COVID-19. TCRdb recomputed calls from the 5' RACE reads with MiXCR, one row per CDR3 protein. The profile shows about 350,000 distinct CDR3 sequences, about 13% of them singletons. CDR3 length: 15 amino acids. After removal of 5 bases from V and 2 bases from J, the junction contained 7 bases not matched to a gene. Germline lookup yields CDR1 MDHEN and CDR2 SYDVKM. This receptor was taken from a man between 18 and 35 years old who had mild COVID-19 (a few samples of this study predate the infection). Cell type and time point are not known. The chain employs TRBV28 and TRBJ1-1; 8 bases line up with TRBD1. Sequencing was carried out using PBMCs or a T cell subset sorted from them (not recorded which). The CDR3 sequence: CASSPQGASNTEAFF. The CDR3 nucleotides read TGTGCCAGCAGTCCGCAGGGGGCCTCAAACACTGAAGCTTTCTTT.